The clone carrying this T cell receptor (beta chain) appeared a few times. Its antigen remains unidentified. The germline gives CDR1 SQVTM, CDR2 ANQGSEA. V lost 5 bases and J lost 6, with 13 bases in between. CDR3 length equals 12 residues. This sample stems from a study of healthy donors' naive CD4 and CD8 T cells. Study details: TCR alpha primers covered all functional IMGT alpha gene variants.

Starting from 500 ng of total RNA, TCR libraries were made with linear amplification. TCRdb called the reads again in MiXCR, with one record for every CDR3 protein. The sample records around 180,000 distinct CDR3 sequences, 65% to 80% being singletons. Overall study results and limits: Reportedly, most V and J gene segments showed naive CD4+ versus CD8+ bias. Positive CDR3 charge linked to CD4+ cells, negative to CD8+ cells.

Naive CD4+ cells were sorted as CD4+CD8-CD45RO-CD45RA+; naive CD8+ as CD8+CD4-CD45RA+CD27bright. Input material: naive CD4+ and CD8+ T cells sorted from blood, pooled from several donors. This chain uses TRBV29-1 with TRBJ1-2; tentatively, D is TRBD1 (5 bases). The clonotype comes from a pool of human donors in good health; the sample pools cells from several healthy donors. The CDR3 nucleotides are TGCAGCGTTTTAGGGGAGGCAGATGGCTACACCTTC. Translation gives CSVLGEADGYTF.